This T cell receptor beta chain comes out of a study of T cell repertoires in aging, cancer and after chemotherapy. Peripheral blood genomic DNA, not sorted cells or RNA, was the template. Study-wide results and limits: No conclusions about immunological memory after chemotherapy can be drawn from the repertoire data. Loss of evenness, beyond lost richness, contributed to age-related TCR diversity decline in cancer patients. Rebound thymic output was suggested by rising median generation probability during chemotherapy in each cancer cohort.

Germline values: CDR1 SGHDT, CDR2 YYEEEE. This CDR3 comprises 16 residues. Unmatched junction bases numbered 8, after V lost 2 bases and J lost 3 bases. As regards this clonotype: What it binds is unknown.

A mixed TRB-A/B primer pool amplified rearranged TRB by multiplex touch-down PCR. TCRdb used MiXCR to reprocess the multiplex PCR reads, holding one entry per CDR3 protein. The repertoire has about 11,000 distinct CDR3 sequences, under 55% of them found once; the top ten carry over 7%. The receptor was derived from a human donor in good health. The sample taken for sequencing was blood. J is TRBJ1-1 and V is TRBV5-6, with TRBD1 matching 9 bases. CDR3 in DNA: TGTGCCAGCAGCTTCGGGACAGGGTCTAGGGACACTGAAGCTTTCTTT. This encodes CASSFGTGSRDTEAFF.